This T cell receptor (beta chain) appears in the sequencing data of a study of T cells after yellow fever vaccination. TCRdb re-called the 5' RACE reads with MiXCR, one entry per CDR3 protein. The data hold hundreds of thousands of distinct CDR3 sequences, with roughly 14% observed a single time. V lost 4 bases and J 4 bases, leaving 14 bases between the germline ends. The germline CDR1 and CDR2 sequences are LGHDT and YNNKEL (reference sequence). CDR3 size: 14 residues. This specimen was PBMCs, taken on the day of the yellow fever booster vaccination. The clonotype originates from a man in his thirties or forties who received the YFV17D yellow fever vaccine. The chain employs TRBV3-1 and TRBJ2-7; D gene unclear. The CDR3 coding sequence is TGTGCCAGCAGCCCCCCCCTCGCGGTATACGAGCAGTACTTC. It specifies CASSPPLAVYEQYF.